This T cell receptor (beta chain) was identified during a study of monozygotic twins with inflammatory bowel disease. For this clonotype: What it recognizes is unknown.

Study-wide findings and caveats: Distinguishing T cell subtypes was not possible.

Each TCR library used 3,000 to 3,500 ng of total RNA. Reprocessing the 5' RACE reads, TCRdb reports a single entry for every CDR3 protein and omits DNA. The sample table sets out 300,000 to 400,000 distinct CDR3 sequences. The germline V gene has CDR1 SQVTM and CDR2 ANQGSEA. This CDR3 has 16 amino acids. This chain connects TRBV29-1 to TRBJ2-7; as DNA is missing, the TRBD1 call by TCRdb cannot be tested. What was sequenced was blood. The TCR comes from a human donor with ulcerative colitis or Crohn's disease, or a healthy co-twin of an affected twin (not recorded which). Here the CDR3 reads CSVTGQGTSRTYEQYF.